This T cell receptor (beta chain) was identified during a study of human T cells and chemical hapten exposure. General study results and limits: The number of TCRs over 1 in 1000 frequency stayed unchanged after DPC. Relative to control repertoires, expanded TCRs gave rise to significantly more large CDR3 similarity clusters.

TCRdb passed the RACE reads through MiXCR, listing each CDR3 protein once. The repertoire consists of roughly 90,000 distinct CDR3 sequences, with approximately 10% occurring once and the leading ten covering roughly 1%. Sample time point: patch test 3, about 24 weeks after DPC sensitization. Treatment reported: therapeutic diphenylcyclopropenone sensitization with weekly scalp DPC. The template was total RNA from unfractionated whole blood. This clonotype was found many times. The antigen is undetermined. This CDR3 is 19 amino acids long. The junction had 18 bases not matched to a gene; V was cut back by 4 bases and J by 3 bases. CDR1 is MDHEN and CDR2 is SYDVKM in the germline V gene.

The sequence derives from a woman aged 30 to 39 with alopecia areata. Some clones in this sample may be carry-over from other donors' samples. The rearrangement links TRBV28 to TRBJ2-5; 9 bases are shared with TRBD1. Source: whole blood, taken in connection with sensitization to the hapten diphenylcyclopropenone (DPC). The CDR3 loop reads CASSSILNRDRVIKETQYF. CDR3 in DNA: TGTGCCAGCAGTTCCATATTAAACCGGGACAGGGTAATCAAAGAGACCCAGTACTTC.